Sequencing of this TCR beta chain was carried out in a study of blood T cell repertoires in COVID-19. Study background: T cells, B-cell-depleted T cells, or PBMCs provided the cDNA or gDNA that served as material.

Here immunoSEQ multiplex PCR was the method, and the copy in TCRdb shows in-frame clones only, minus some. This sample has some 110,000 clones; around 86% occur once, and the top ten carry under 40%. Sequenced: peripheral blood. The TCR sequence derives from an elderly man with acute or convalescent COVID-19.

The CDR3 DNA follows: TGTGCCAGCAGCGTAGGACTAGCGGGAAGGAAGGGCTTCTACAATGAGCAGTTCTTC. It codes for CASSVGLAGRKGFYNEQFF. The rearrangement links TRBV9 to TRBJ2-1; TRBD2 agrees at 11 bases. This CDR3 is 19 amino acids long. In germline, CDR1 is SGDLS, CDR2 YYNGEE. V shed 0 bases and J 3 bases; nucleotides not matched to a gene: 11.